One sample yielded the 30 T cell receptor beta chains listed below, sequenced in a study of T cells expressing NK-cell markers. Reprocessing the 5' RACE reads, TCRdb reports a single entry for every CDR3 protein and omits DNA. The sample holds under 600,000 distinct CDR3 sequences. Sequenced input: blood T cells: a sorted CD56 or NKG2C T cell subset, CD4+ or CD8+ T cells, or bulk PBMC T cells (not recorded which). Receptor source: a woman in her forties or fifties in good health.

The rearrangement joins TRBV30 to TRBJ2-2; absent DNA, TCRdb's TRBD1 call cannot be checked. Germline values: CDR1 GTSNPN, CDR2 SVGIG (reference sequence). This CDR3 has 14 amino acids. CDR3 sequence: CAPTREEWTGELFF. Using reference TRBV30 and TRBJ2-2 for the parts outside the CDR3, the full variable domain is SQTIHQWPATLVQPVGSPLSLECTVEGTSNPNLYWYRQAAGRGLQLLFYSVGIGQISSEVPQNLSASRPQDRQFILSSKKLLLSDSGFYLCAPTREEWTGELFFGEGSRLTVL.

The chain combines TRBV12-3 or TRBV12-4 with TRBJ2-3. The CDR3 has 15 amino acids. The CDR3 sequence is CASSLAGLVADTQYF.

The V call is TRBV11-1, the J call TRBJ2-1; TCRdb names TRBD2, which stays unverified in the absence of DNA. Germline V CDR1 and CDR2: SGHAT, FQDESV (reference sequence). The CDR3 runs 15 residues. The CDR3 here is CASSRRSGISNEQFF.

The chain has TRBV12-3 or TRBV12-4 and TRBJ1-1. This CDR3 has 14 amino acids. The CDR3 loop is CASSLATSNTEAFF.

The rearrangement joins TRBV6-5 to TRBJ2-3; the D gene TCRdb calls, TRBD2, cannot be checked with no DNA. This CDR3 comprises 13 residues. Germline CDR1 reads MNHEY; CDR2 reads SVGAGI. The CDR3 sequence: CASSMTTRDTQYF.

This chain links TRBV28 with TRBJ1-4; there is no DNA to check the TCRdb D call of TRBD1. Germline V gene data show CDR1 as MDHEN and CDR2 as SYDVKM. CDR3 size: 19 residues. CDR3 region: CASSLFIVGRVGANEKLFF.

The rearrangement uses TRBV27 and TRBJ2-7. There are 13 residues in the CDR3. Germline-derived CDR1 and CDR2 are MNHEY and SMNVEV (reference sequence). The chain's CDR3 is CASSYSTGYEQYF.

The CDR3 protein is CASRKMGVRTEQYF. The V call is TRBV13, the J call TRBJ2-7; TCRdb's D call, TRBD1, is unchecked because there is no DNA. CDR3 size: 14 residues. CDR1 is PRHDT and CDR2 is FYEKMQ in the germline V gene (reference sequence).

This chain uses TRBV5-5 with TRBJ1-1. CDR3 size: 15 residues. Germline V lookup: CDR1 SGHKS, CDR2 YYEKEE (reference sequence). Here the CDR3 reads CASNPPKLRNTEAFF.

The chain has TRBV19 and TRBJ2-1. Germline CDR1 and CDR2: LNHDA and SQIVND (reference sequence). The CDR3 loop spans 15 amino acids. CDR3 amino acids: CASSIEAFSYNEQFF.

J is TRBJ2-2 and V is TRBV6-1; the TRBD2 assignment by TCRdb is unverifiable without DNA. Per the germline V gene, CDR1 is MNHNS and CDR2 is SASEGT. CDR3 length: 21 amino acids. CDR3 in amino acids: CASSEKGLAGGPLMNTGELFF.

The V call is TRBV27, the J call TRBJ2-3. The CDR3 length is 15 residues. CDR1 and CDR2 (germline): MNHEY, SMNVEV (reference sequence). CDR3 loop: CASSLSAASTDTQYF.

The CDR3 loop reads CASSPSGAHEKLFF. The rearrangement uses TRBV12-3 or TRBV12-4 and TRBJ1-4; TCRdb indicates TRBD1, and absent DNA this call remains unverified. The CDR3 extends over 14 amino acids.

The chain carries TRBV7-9 and TRBJ1-6. Per the germline V gene, CDR1 is SEHNR and CDR2 is FQNEAQ (reference sequence). The CDR3 consists of 14 residues. The CDR3 here is CASSLDPQGSPLHF.

This chain uses TRBV3-1 with TRBJ2-3; TCRdb's D call, TRBD2, is unchecked because there is no DNA. CDR1 LGHDT and CDR2 YNNKEL come from the germline V gene (reference sequence). The CDR3 covers 15 residues. The CDR3 protein is CASRLGLSSTDTQYF.

The chain recombines TRBV4-1 with TRBJ2-7; without DNA, the TCRdb call of TRBD2 cannot be checked. Germline V lookup: CDR1 MGHRA, CDR2 YSYEKL. The CDR3 extends over 14 amino acids. CDR3 region: CASSQEGTSYEQYF.

This chain links TRBV29-1 with TRBJ1-2; TCRdb names TRBD1, which stays unverified in the absence of DNA. The CDR3 has 15 residues. CDR1 and CDR2 (germline): SQVTM, ANQGSEA. The CDR3 loop reads CSVSGTGGREYGYTF.

The chain uses TRBV20-1 and TRBJ1-2; lacking DNA, the TRBD1 call made by TCRdb goes unchecked. Germline CDR1 and CDR2: DFQATT and SNEGSKA (reference sequence). The CDR3 has 17 residues. CDR3 residues: CSARPTPPDRWNYGYTF.

J is TRBJ1-2 and V is TRBV12-3 or TRBV12-4; TCRdb reports TRBD1, a call that lacks DNA to check it against. This CDR3 has 15 amino acids. The CDR3 sequence is CASSLAGDRGVGYTF.

The J gene is TRBJ2-7, the V gene TRBV5-1; the TRBD2 assignment by TCRdb is unverifiable without DNA. Germline CDR1 is SGHRS and CDR2 is YFSETQ. The CDR3 sequence is 16 residues long. The CDR3 sequence: CASSLGLAGGLYEQYF.

V is TRBV12-3 or TRBV12-4 and J is TRBJ1-2; TCRdb selects TRBD1, and the lack of DNA leaves this call unchecked. The CDR3 has 16 residues. CDR3 protein: CASSLSGSGTRYGYTF.

This sequence joins TRBV30 and TRBJ2-3; with no DNA, the TCRdb D assignment of TRBD2 cannot be verified. CDR3 length: 14 amino acids. Germline loops: CDR1 GTSNPN, CDR2 SVGIG (reference sequence). Here the CDR3 reads CAWGLAGASDTQYF.

J is TRBJ2-3 and V is TRBV7-2; with no DNA, the TCRdb D assignment of TRBD2 cannot be verified. CDR1 and CDR2 (germline): SGHTA, FQGNSA. The CDR3 sequence is 16 residues long. The CDR3 reads CASSLDLAMGSDTQYF.

This rearrangement joins TRBV9 to TRBJ2-5; the D call of TRBD2 rests on TCRdb alone, since no DNA is present to check it. Germline loops: CDR1 SGDLS, CDR2 YYNGEE. CDR3 length equals 14 residues. The CDR3 protein is CASSVDGGVETQYF.

The rearrangement links TRBV5-1 to TRBJ2-5; the TCRdb D gene call, TRBD2, has no DNA to confirm it. The CDR3 totals 16 residues. Germline CDR1 reads SGHRS; CDR2 reads YFSETQ. The CDR3 loop reads CASSFRAGVSQETQYF.

The V call is TRBV28, the J call TRBJ2-5. Germline V CDR1 and CDR2: MDHEN, SYDVKM. This CDR3 region has 15 residues. The CDR3 loop reads CASQLPMGSQETQYF.

The J gene is TRBJ2-2, the V gene TRBV20-1; TCRdb calls TRBD1, which cannot be checked without DNA. The germline CDR1 and CDR2 sequences are DFQATT and SNEGSKA (reference sequence). This CDR3 has 15 amino acids. CDR3 amino acids: CSAPDRGRFTGELFF.

The rearrangement links TRBV11-3 to TRBJ2-1; TCRdb reports TRBD2, a call that lacks DNA to check it against. CDR3 length equals 14 residues. CDR1 and CDR2 from the germline V gene are SGHNT and YENEEA. The CDR3 protein is CASSLTGANNEQFF.

The CDR3 reads CASSERGAGNQPQHF. The chain is built from TRBV10-2 and TRBJ1-5; TCRdb proposes TRBD1, but this gene call is untestable without DNA. Germline lookup yields CDR1 WSHSY and CDR2 SAAADI. The CDR3 contains 15 residues.

The chain links TRBV30 to TRBJ2-1; the TRBD2 assignment by TCRdb is unverifiable without DNA. CDR1 is GTSNPN, CDR2 SVGIG, per germline (reference sequence). The CDR3 has 15 amino acids. The CDR3 loop is CAWTSSGRASSEQFF.